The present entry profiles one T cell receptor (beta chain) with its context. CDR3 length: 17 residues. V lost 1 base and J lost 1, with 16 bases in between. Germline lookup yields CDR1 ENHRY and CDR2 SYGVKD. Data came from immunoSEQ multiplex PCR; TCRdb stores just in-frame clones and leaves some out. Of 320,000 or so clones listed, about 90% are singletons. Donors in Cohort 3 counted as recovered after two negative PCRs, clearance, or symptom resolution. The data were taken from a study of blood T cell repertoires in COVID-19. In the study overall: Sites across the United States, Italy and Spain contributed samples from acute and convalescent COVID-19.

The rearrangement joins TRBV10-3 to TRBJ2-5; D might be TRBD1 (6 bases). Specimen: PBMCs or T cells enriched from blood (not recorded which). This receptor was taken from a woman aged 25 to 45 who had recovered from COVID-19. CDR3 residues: CAISEYPSDRPQETQYF. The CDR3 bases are TGTGCCATCAGTGAGTATCCCTCGGACAGACCCCAAGAGACCCAGTACTTC.